These 27 T cell receptor beta chains were all obtained from the same sample, sequenced in a study of cytomegalovirus exposure and HLA in healthy donors. In the PCR, 60 Vbeta and 13 Jbeta primers were used. The data were produced by immunoSEQ multiplex PCR, yet TCRdb's version contains in-frame clones alone and is incomplete. Of some 150,000 clones listed, about three quarters are singletons. The sequencing input was PBMCs. Every receptor here comes from a man aged 35 to 55 in good health and CMV-seropositive.

This chain uses TRBV2 with TRBJ1-2; TRBD1 might be the D (6 bases). Germline V lookup: CDR1 SNHLY, CDR2 FYNNEI. This CDR3 has 15 amino acids. V was clipped by 7 bases and J by 2 bases, with 17 bases between them. CDR3 region: CASMTSGGVNYGYTF. CDR3 bases: TGTGCCAGCATGACTTCGGGGGGCGTGAACTATGGCTACACCTTC.

V gene TRBV19 combines with J gene TRBJ1-2, with D perhaps matching TRBD1 (5 bases). The CDR3 is 15 residues long. Germline V gene lookup returns CDR1 LNHDA and CDR2 SQIVND (reference sequence). The ends were cut back, 1 base at V and 0 bases at J, with 9 bases in the middle. This chain's CDR3 is CASSIGQLSNYGYTF. The CDR3 bases are TGTGCCAGTAGTATAGGACAGCTTTCTAACTATGGCTACACCTTC.

The chain links TRBV6-1 to TRBJ2-7; D possibly corresponds to TRBD2 (5 bases). The CDR3 loop spans 14 amino acids. Trimming removed 5 bases at V and 9 bases at J, with 20 bases between. Germline CDR1 and CDR2: MNHNS and SASEGT. Here the CDR3 reads CASSPWETTRGQYF. The CDR3 nucleotides read TGTGCCAGCAGTCCCTGGGAGACCACCCGGGGGCAGTACTTC.

This chain connects TRBV5-4 to TRBJ2-7, with 7 nucleotides matching TRBD1. The CDR3 extends over 16 amino acids. The V and J ends lost 4 bases and 5 bases, in that order; junction bases with no gene match: 15. Germline V CDR1 and CDR2: SGHNT, YYREEE (reference sequence). The CDR3 region is CASSLYPGTAIHEQYF. DNA for the CDR3: TGTGCCAGCAGCCTATATCCCGGGACAGCAATCCACGAGCAGTACTTC.

The rearrangement links TRBV2 to TRBJ1-1, with a tentative D call TRBD1 (5 bases). The CDR3 contains 12 residues. Germline CDR1 reads SNHLY; CDR2 reads FYNNEI. The germline V and J ends were trimmed by 1 base and 13 bases, with 13 bases remaining between them. The CDR3 DNA sequence: TGTGCCAGCAGTGAAGTTAGGGACTTGTTTTTCTTT. Translation gives CASSEVRDLFFF.

The table lists this clone with a few counts. The chain is built from TRBV6-5 and TRBJ2-7, with D perhaps TRBD1 (5 bases). The CDR3 totals 13 residues. The germline V gene encodes CDR1 MNHEY and CDR2 SVGAGI. The ends were cut back, 0 bases at V and 3 bases at J, with 6 bases in the middle. The CDR3 loop reads CASSYSGHYEQYF. DNA of the CDR3: TGTGCCAGCAGTTACTCCGGACACTACGAGCAGTACTTC.

The chain employs TRBV10-2 and TRBJ2-1; D is perhaps TRBD1 (6 bases). The CDR3 has 14 residues. Deletions cut 2 bases from V and 5 bases from J, with 10 bases between. Germline V gene sequence: CDR1 WSHSY, CDR2 SAAADI. The CDR3 is CASSERGGHNEQFF. The CDR3 DNA is TGCGCCAGCAGTGAGCGTGGGGGCCACAATGAGCAGTTCTTC.

This clone was picked up a small number of times. The gene calls are TRBV25-1 and TRBJ2-7; D remains unclear. The germline V gene encodes CDR1 MGHDK and CDR2 SYGVNS. CDR3 size: 13 residues. V was clipped by 7 bases and J by 3 bases, with 13 bases between them. The DNA for the CDR3 is TGTGCCAGCACCCAGGCAGCTAACTACGAGCAGTACTTC. This codes for CASTQAANYEQYF.

This clone was seen a few times. The V call is TRBV7-9, the J call TRBJ2-3, with 12 bases identical to TRBD2. The V and J ends lost 5 bases and 1 base, in that order; junction bases with no gene match: 7. This CDR3 is built from 17 residues. Germline lookup yields CDR1 SEHNR and CDR2 FQNEAQ (reference sequence). This CDR3 reads CASSPGLAGTRTDTQYF. The CDR3 DNA is TGTGCCAGCAGCCCAGGACTAGCGGGGACGCGCACAGATACGCAGTATTTT.

The chain joins TRBV4-1 to TRBJ1-1; 7 bases are a match to TRBD1. The CDR3 consists of 17 residues. J was trimmed by 5 bases and V by 0 bases; bases with no gene match: 12. CDR1 and CDR2 (germline): MGHRA, YSYEKL. CDR3 sequence: CASSQDQRGPQLTEAFF. DNA of the CDR3: TGCGCCAGCAGCCAAGATCAGAGGGGGCCTCAGTTAACTGAAGCTTTCTTT.

This rearrangement joins TRBV27 to TRBJ2-7, with 7 bases identical to TRBD2. The ends lost 4 bases at V and 0 bases at J; junction bases unmatched: 3. This CDR3 contains 14 residues. CDR1 is MNHEY and CDR2 is SMNVEV in the germline V gene (reference sequence). CDR3 sequence reads: CASSWGGTSYEQYF. Here the CDR3 DNA reads TGTGCCAGCAGTTGGGGGGGAACCTCCTACGAGCAGTACTTC.

The chain joins TRBV7-2 to TRBJ2-2; D is ambiguous. V was pared by 10 bases and J by 1 base, with 7 bases between. This CDR3 has 12 residues. Germline V gene sequence: CDR1 SGHTA, CDR2 FQGNSA. The CDR3 DNA reads as TGTGCCACGTTGCGGAACACCGGGGAGCTGTTTTTT. This codes for CATLRNTGELFF.

The gene calls are TRBV5-1 and TRBJ2-3, with TRBD1 matching 8 bases. CDR1 and CDR2 (germline): SGHRS, YFSETQ. The CDR3 contains 13 residues. V shed 5 bases and J 4 bases; nucleotides not matched to a gene: 3. The CDR3 nucleotides are TGCGCCAGCAGACGACAGGGGCCAGATACGCAGTATTTT. As protein: CASRRQGPDTQYF.

There are a few counts of this clone. The genes are TRBV27 and TRBJ1-2; D might be TRBD1 (6 bases). This CDR3 has 14 amino acids. The V gene's germline CDR1 is MNHEY and CDR2 SMNVEV (reference sequence). Trimming cost V 1 base and J 4 bases, with 10 bases left between them. CDR3 in DNA: TGTGCCAGCAGTTTATTTGCAGGGGCCTATGGCTACACCTTC. This sequence encodes CASSLFAGAYGYTF.

This chain uses TRBV29-1 with TRBJ1-2; D not certain. The CDR3 spans 11 residues. V gave up 5 bases and J gave up 1 base, with 5 bases separating them. Germline values: CDR1 SQVTM, CDR2 ANQGSEA. The CDR3 spells CSVRDNYGYTF. In nucleotides, the CDR3 is TGCAGCGTTCGCGATAACTATGGCTACACCTTC.

The CDR3 here is CASSLVPSGNYEQYF. CDR3 nucleotide sequence: TGTGCCAGCAGCTTAGTCCCTAGCGGAAACTACGAGCAGTACTTC. This chain joins TRBV7-8 and TRBJ2-7; 7 bases are a match to TRBD2. Germline trimming cut 1 base from V and 3 bases from J; bases unmatched to any gene: 6. Germline values: CDR1 SGHVS, CDR2 FQNEAQ. This CDR3 is built from 15 residues. Drawing the rest from reference TRBV7-8 and TRBJ2-7, the complete variable domain is GAGVSQSPRYKVAKRGQDVALRCDPISGHVSLFWYQQALGQGPEFLTYFQNEAQLDKSGLPSDRFFAERPEGSVSTLKIQRTQQEDSAVYLCASSLVPSGNYEQYFGPGTRLTVT.

V gene TRBV25-1 combines with J gene TRBJ2-3; D gene ambiguous. This CDR3 spans 12 amino acids. Per the germline V gene, CDR1 is MGHDK and CDR2 is SYGVNS. Trimming shortened V by 7 bases and J by 2 bases, and 7 bases separated the two germline ends. The CDR3: CASKSLTDTQYF. The CDR3 DNA follows: TGTGCCAGCAAGAGCCTCACAGATACGCAGTATTTT.

This clone was recorded once. This chain joins TRBV9 and TRBJ1-1; possible D gene TRBD1, 6 bases. Germline-derived CDR1 and CDR2 are SGDLS and YYNGEE. Trimming left V 4 bases short and J 0 bases short, with 10 bases between. The CDR3 is 14 amino acids. The CDR3 DNA sequence: TGTGCCAGCAGCTTAACAGGGTTGAACACTGAAGCTTTCTTT. Protein: CASSLTGLNTEAFF.

J is TRBJ1-1 and V is TRBV25-1; TRBD1 matches at 7 bases. This CDR3 contains 14 residues. V lost 5 bases, J lost 1 base, and 4 bases stayed unmatched. Germline CDR1 and CDR2: MGHDK and SYGVNS. DNA of the CDR3: TGTGCCAGCAGTACAGGGGCCCCGAACACTGAAGCTTTCTTT. Its translation: CASSTGAPNTEAFF.

This clone has just a few counts. The chain links TRBV18 to TRBJ1-2; D gene unclear. Looked up from germline, CDR1 is KGHSH and CDR2 is LQKENI. The CDR3 length is 14 residues. Trimming took 3 bases from V and 4 from J, leaving 12 bases between them. DNA for the CDR3: TGTGCCAGCTCACCCGGGATTCAGTCCTATGGCTACACCTTC. Translated, it gives CASSPGIQSYGYTF. Using reference TRBV18 and TRBJ1-2 for the parts outside the CDR3, the full variable domain is NAGVMQNPRHLVRRRGQEARLRCSPMKGHSHVYWYRQLPEEGLKFMVYLQKENIIDESGMPKERFSAEFPKEGPSILRIQQVVRGDSAAYFCASSPGIQSYGYTFGSGTRLTVV.

This chain links TRBV9 with TRBJ2-7; unclear D gene. Germline lookup yields CDR1 SGDLS and CDR2 YYNGEE. V lost 4 bases and J lost 1, with 12 bases in between. The CDR3 length is 14 residues. The CDR3 protein is CASSLLPESYEQYF. DNA for the CDR3: TGTGCCAGCAGCCTCCTACCCGAGTCCTACGAGCAGTACTTC.

The CDR3 region has the DNA TGCGCCAGCAGCTTGATGGTGACTAGCGGAAACACCGGGGAGCTGTTTTTT. Its translation: CASSLMVTSGNTGELFF. This chain joins TRBV5-1 and TRBJ2-2; the match to TRBD2 covers 9 bases. With 1 base clipped from V and 2 bases from J, the junction kept 6 bases outside the gene matches. The germline CDR1 and CDR2 sequences are SGHRS and YFSETQ. The CDR3 is made up of 17 amino acids.

The V and J genes are TRBV9 and TRBJ2-7, with 11 bases lining up with TRBD2. CDR3 length: 15 residues. Germline CDR1 SGDLS, CDR2 YYNGEE. V shed 0 bases, J shed 7 bases, and the junction held 6 bases outside the gene matches. CDR3 sequence: CASSVGFSGRGEQYF. The CDR3 DNA reads TGTGCCAGCAGCGTAGGTTTTAGCGGGAGGGGGGAGCAGTACTTC.

This clone was observed a single time. V gene TRBV18 combines with J gene TRBJ1-3; D call uncertain. Germline values: CDR1 KGHSH, CDR2 LQKENI. The CDR3 runs 15 residues. V dropped 3 bases and J dropped 3 bases, with 12 bases sitting between them. CDR3 in amino acids: CASSPRNLVGNTIYF. The CDR3 coding sequence is TGTGCCAGCTCACCCCGGAACCTAGTTGGAAACACCATATATTTT.

This clone was observed a single time. This chain uses TRBV19 with TRBJ1-1; D remains ambiguous. Germline V gene lookup returns CDR1 LNHDA and CDR2 SQIVND (reference sequence). The V end was cut by 5 bases, the J end by 6 bases, with 16 bases between. The CDR3 has 14 residues. As DNA, the CDR3 is TGTGCCAGTAGTGCTATGAGCCGGGAAGCTGAAGCTTTCTTT. As protein: CASSAMSREAEAFF.

About this clone itself: The same CDR3 can be traced to other DNA sequences in this sample. This chain joins TRBV7-2 and TRBJ1-1; possible D gene TRBD1, 5 bases. Between the trimmed V and J ends, which lost 1 base and 0 bases, there was a span of 9 bases. CDR1 SGHTA and CDR2 FQGNSA come from the germline V gene. The CDR3 has 15 amino acids. CDR3 nucleotides: TGTGCCAGCAGCTTAGGTCAGGGCTTGAACACTGAAGCTTTCTTT. It is translated as CASSLGQGLNTEAFF.

The rearrangement uses TRBV25-1 and TRBJ2-2; D is unresolved. The CDR3 length is 13 residues. V dropped 4 bases and J dropped 6 bases, with 9 bases sitting between them. From germline, CDR1 is MGHDK and CDR2 SYGVNS. For the CDR3, the DNA is TGTGCCAGCAGTGTCGGGTTCCCCGGGGAGCTGTTTTTT. Translation: CASSVGFPGELFF.